This T cell receptor (beta chain) came from a study of vaccination effects on CD4 cells after COVID-19. Whole-study results and caveats: Marked clonal contraction was seen late after vaccination (in both infection- and vaccine-induced clones).

Note on this clone: The antigen is not known.

The data were produced by immunoSEQ multiplex PCR, yet TCRdb's version contains in-frame clones alone and is incomplete. The sample comprises 45,000 to 50,000 clones, more than 65% of which are singletons, and about 5% rests with the top ten. Subsequent to a culture period of nine to ten days, CD4+ T cells were isolated. This receptor was taken from a human donor who received a COVID-19 vaccine. The sequences come from CD4+ T cells from PBMCs cultured without peptide, collected before COVID-19 vaccination.

CDR3 sequence reads: CASSLEKMRETLSNYGYTF. The CDR3 region has the DNA TGTGCCAGCAGCTTGGAAAAAATGCGAGAGACGCTATCAAACTATGGCTACACCTTC. This rearrangement joins TRBV5-6 to TRBJ1-2; D uncertain. This CDR3 is built from 19 residues. Germline-derived CDR1 and CDR2 are SGHDT and YYEEEE. The V end lost 0 bases, the J end lost 2 bases, and 23 bases lay between the germline ends.